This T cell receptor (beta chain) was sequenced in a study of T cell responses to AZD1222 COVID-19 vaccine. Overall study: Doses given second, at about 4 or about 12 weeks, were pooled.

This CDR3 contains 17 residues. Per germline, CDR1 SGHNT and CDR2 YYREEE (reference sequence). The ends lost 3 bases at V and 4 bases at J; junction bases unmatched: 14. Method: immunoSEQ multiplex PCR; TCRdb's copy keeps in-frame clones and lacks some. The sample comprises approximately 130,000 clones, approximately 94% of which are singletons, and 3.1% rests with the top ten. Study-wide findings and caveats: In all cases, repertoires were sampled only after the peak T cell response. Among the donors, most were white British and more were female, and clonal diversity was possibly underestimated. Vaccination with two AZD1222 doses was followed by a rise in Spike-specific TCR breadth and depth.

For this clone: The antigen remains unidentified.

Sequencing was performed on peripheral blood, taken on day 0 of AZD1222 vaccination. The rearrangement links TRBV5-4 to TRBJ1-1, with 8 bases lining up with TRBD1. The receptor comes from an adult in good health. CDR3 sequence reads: CASSSMTKLTGGTEAFF. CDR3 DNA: TGTGCCAGCAGCTCCATGACCAAGTTAACAGGGGGCACTGAAGCTTTCTTT.